These 15 T cell receptor beta chains originate from one sample sequenced in a study of T cell responses to AZD1222 COVID-19 vaccine (dated by TCRdb to the early 2020s). Libraries were prepared through the immunoSEQ multiplex PCR assay. TCRdb mirrors the immuneACCESS table, restricted to in-frame sequences. Some clones are absent from its copies; in checked studies, under half trace to an unresolved V gene, and the reason for the others is unknown. The table for this sample lists about 100,000 clones; approximately 93% of them were counted only once. In total, the top ten clones hold about 9% of the sample. The time point label for this specimen denotes: about 28 days (+/-7) after the second vaccine dose. The sequencing used peripheral blood, collected 28 days after the second AZD1222 dose. All receptors derive from an adult who received the AZD1222 COVID-19 vaccine.

The chain has TRBV28 and TRBJ2-2; weak D call: TRBD2 (5 bases). The CDR3 totals 12 residues. V lost 7 bases and J 6 bases, leaving 9 bases between the germline ends. In germline, CDR1 is MDHEN, CDR2 SYDVKM. CDR3 protein: CASIGGAGELFF. CDR3 coding DNA: TGTGCCAGCATCGGAGGAGCCGGGGAGCTGTTTTTT.

The rearrangement uses TRBV6-6 and TRBJ2-5, with unresolved D. Germline assignment: CDR1 MNHNY and CDR2 SVGAGI (reference sequence). Trimming stripped 4 bases from V and 3 bases from J, with 9 bases between. CDR3 size: 13 residues. CDR3 bases: TGTGCCAGCAGTTCGACCGAGGAAGAGACCCAGTACTTC. Amino acids: CASSSTEEETQYF.

This rearrangement joins TRBV6-4 to TRBJ1-5; a possible D gene is TRBD1 (5 bases). V dropped 3 bases and J dropped 2 bases, with 14 bases sitting between them. This CDR3 region has 16 residues. Germline V gives CDR1 MRHNA, CDR2 SNTAGT. The CDR3 region has the DNA TGTGCCAGCAGTGAATACACAGGAAAGGGCAATCAGCCCCAGCATTTT. It encodes CASSEYTGKGNQPQHF.

The genes are TRBV6-2 or TRBV6-3 and TRBJ2-1; D possibly corresponds to TRBD1 (5 bases). Looked up from germline, CDR1 is MNHEY and CDR2 is SVGEGT. The CDR3 length is 16 residues. Trimming took off 4 bases at V and 4 bases at J, with 17 bases between the two ends. This chain's CDR3 is CASSLQDLRAYNEQFF. The CDR3 DNA is TGTGCCAGCAGTTTACAGGACCTCCGGGCTTACAATGAGCAGTTCTTC.

V is TRBV2 and J is TRBJ1-4; D perhaps matches TRBD1 (6 bases). V was cut by 4 bases and J by 7 bases, with 13 bases left in between. Germline assignment: CDR1 SNHLY and CDR2 FYNNEI. The CDR3 is 14 residues long. CDR3 coding DNA: TGTGCCAGCAGTGGGACAGACGGGGGTGAAAAACTGTTTTTT. Amino acids: CASSGTDGGEKLFF.

The chain links TRBV28 to TRBJ1-4; D possibly corresponds to TRBD1 (5 bases). From germline, CDR1 is MDHEN and CDR2 SYDVKM. The ends were cut back, 6 bases at V and 3 bases at J, with 14 bases in the middle. CDR3 length equals 15 residues. CDR3 residues: CASSPMGGANEKLFF. Here the CDR3 DNA reads TGTGCCAGCAGCCCCATGGGGGGGGCTAATGAAAAACTGTTTTTT.

The chain has TRBV18 and TRBJ2-3; 10 nucleotides line up with TRBD2. CDR1 and CDR2 from the germline V gene are KGHSH and LQKENI. With 0 bases clipped from V and 0 bases from J, the junction kept 0 bases outside the gene matches. The CDR3 is 16 residues long. Here the CDR3 reads CASSPPTSGSTDTQYF. DNA of the CDR3: TGTGCCAGCTCACCACCGACTAGCGGGAGCACAGATACGCAGTATTTT.

The gene calls are TRBV3-1 (or the pseudogene TRBV3-2) and TRBJ2-2; D is undetermined. The CDR3 loop spans 13 amino acids. Germline CDR1 reads LGHDT; CDR2 reads YNNKEL (reference sequence). Trimming shortened V by 4 bases and J by 3 bases, and 6 bases separated the two germline ends. CDR3 protein: CASSRGDTGELFF. DNA for the CDR3: TGTGCCAGCAGCCGCGGAGACACCGGGGAGCTGTTTTTT.

V and J are TRBV5-1 and TRBJ1-1; possibly TRBD1 for D (5 bases). Trimming pared 4 bases from V and 1 base from J, leaving 11 bases between. Germline CDR1 reads SGHRS; CDR2 reads YFSETQ. This CDR3 contains 14 residues. In DNA, the CDR3 is TGCGCCAGCAGCCTATCGGGACCGAACACTGAAGCTTTCTTT. This translates into CASSLSGPNTEAFF.

The chain joins TRBV2 to TRBJ2-1; 7 bases map to TRBD2. CDR3 length: 10 residues. V was clipped by 8 bases and J by 15 bases; unmatched bases: 7. Germline V gene lookup returns CDR1 SNHLY and CDR2 FYNNEI. CDR3 protein: CASGEGPLFF. The DNA of the CDR3 is TGTGCCAGCGGGGAGGGGCCCTTGTTCTTC.

The J gene is TRBJ2-7, the V gene TRBV7-2, with D possibly being TRBD1 (5 bases). Germline V gene data show CDR1 as SGHTA and CDR2 as FQGNSA. Trimming cost V 2 bases and J 5 bases, with 16 bases left between them. The CDR3 totals 15 residues. Here the CDR3 reads CASSLQGNVFDEQYF. CDR3 nucleotide sequence: TGTGCCAGCAGCTTACAGGGAAATGTATTCGACGAGCAGTACTTC.

The chain employs TRBV19 and TRBJ2-3; tentative D call: TRBD1 (5 bases). CDR3 length: 14 amino acids. The V gene's germline CDR1 is LNHDA and CDR2 SQIVND (reference sequence). The germline V and J ends were trimmed by 4 bases and 2 bases, with 10 bases remaining between them. The CDR3: CASSSRGHTDTQYF. The CDR3 DNA reads TGTGCCAGTAGTAGCCGAGGACACACAGATACGCAGTATTTT.

The chain joins TRBV27 to TRBJ1-1; possible D gene TRBD1, 5 bases. The CDR3 has 15 residues. Germline values: CDR1 MNHEY, CDR2 SMNVEV (reference sequence). Trimming stripped 6 bases from V and 2 bases from J, with 16 bases between. In DNA form, the CDR3 reads TGTGCCAGCAGGTCCCCCCAGGGATCTAACACTGAAGCTTTCTTT. Protein sequence: CASRSPQGSNTEAFF.

V is TRBV5-5 and J is TRBJ2-7; D gene ambiguous. V lost 4 bases and J lost 2, with 16 bases in between. The CDR3 is 15 amino acids. Germline V gene sequence: CDR1 SGHKS, CDR2 YYEKEE (reference sequence). The CDR3 protein is CASSLGPHGTYEQYF. CDR3 DNA: TGTGCCAGCAGCCTAGGACCTCACGGCACCTACGAGCAGTACTTC.

This rearrangement joins TRBV11-2 to TRBJ1-1; 9 nucleotides align to TRBD1. Germline CDR1 is SGHAT and CDR2 is FQNNGV. The trim removed 2 bases at V and 7 bases at J, leaving 8 bases unmatched. The CDR3 is made up of 15 amino acids. DNA of the CDR3: TGTGCCAGCAGCTTATCACAGGGGGCCAGAAGTGAAGCTTTCTTT. Translation gives CASSLSQGARSEAFF.